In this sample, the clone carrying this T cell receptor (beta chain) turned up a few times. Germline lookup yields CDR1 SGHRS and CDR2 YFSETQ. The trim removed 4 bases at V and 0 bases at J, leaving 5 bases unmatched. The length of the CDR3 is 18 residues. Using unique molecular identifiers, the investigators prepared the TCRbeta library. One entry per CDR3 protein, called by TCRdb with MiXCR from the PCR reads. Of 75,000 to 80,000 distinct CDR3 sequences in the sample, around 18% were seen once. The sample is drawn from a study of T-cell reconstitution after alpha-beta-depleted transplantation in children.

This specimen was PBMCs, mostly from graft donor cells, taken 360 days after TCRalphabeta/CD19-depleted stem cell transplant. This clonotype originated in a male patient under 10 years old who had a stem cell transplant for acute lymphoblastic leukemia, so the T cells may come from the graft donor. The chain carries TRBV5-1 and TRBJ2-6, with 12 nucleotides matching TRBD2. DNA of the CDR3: TGCGCCAGCAGCGCAGGACTAGCGGGGACCTCTGGGGCCAACGTCCTGACTTTC. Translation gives CASSAGLAGTSGANVLTF.